This T cell receptor (beta chain) comes out of a study of graft-versus-host responses after intestinal transplantation. Only in-frame clones appear in the TCRdb table, and some are missing; sequencing was by immunoSEQ multiplex PCR. The sample carries roughly 120,000 clones, approximately 95% recorded once. V was shortened by 6 bases and J by 3 bases, with 3 bases between the two germline ends. Germline assignment: CDR1 WSHSY and CDR2 SAAADI. The CDR3 runs 10 residues. Notes on this clone: Its antigen is currently unknown.

The clonotype comes from a human donor who received an intestinal transplant. The V call is TRBV10-2, the J call TRBJ2-7; D ambiguous. Sequencing was performed on unstimulated CD8+ T cells sorted from spleen or lymph node cells, taken before intestinal transplant. In DNA form, the CDR3 reads TGCGCCAGCAGAGACTACGAGCAGTACTTC. This sequence encodes CASRDYEQYF.